A single sample is the source of the 14 T cell receptor beta chains below, sequenced in a study of blood T cell repertoires in COVID-19. Clones were read by immunoSEQ multiplex PCR, and TCRdb kept only the in-frame ones, dropping some. Of under 75,000 clones detected, almost 95% appear once; the ten largest clones hold around 4.3%. The material sequenced was peripheral blood. The receptors were gathered from a middle-aged man with active COVID-19.

The V and J genes are TRBV28 and TRBJ2-7, with 13 bases identical to TRBD2. The CDR3 sequence is 15 residues long. The ends lost 5 bases at V and 3 bases at J; junction bases unmatched: 4. CDR1 is MDHEN, CDR2 SYDVKM, per germline. The CDR3 region has the DNA TGTGCCAGCAGTCCCTGGACTAGCGGGAGCTACGAGCAGTACTTC. It yields the protein CASSPWTSGSYEQYF.

The chain joins TRBV6-5 to TRBJ1-2; D remains ambiguous. Deletions cut 8 bases from V and 5 bases from J, with 6 bases between. This CDR3 comprises 10 residues. Looked up from germline, CDR1 is MNHEY and CDR2 is SVGAGI. CDR3 amino acids: CASSEYGYTF. The CDR3 DNA reads TGTGCCAGCTCCGAGTATGGCTACACCTTC.

This chain uses TRBV19 with TRBJ1-3; D is undetermined. Germline V gives CDR1 LNHDA, CDR2 SQIVND (reference sequence). The CDR3 sequence is 15 residues long. With 5 bases removed from V and 0 bases from J, the gap between germline ends came to 11 bases. CDR3 in DNA: TGTGCCAGTAGTGACTTTCTGGGCTCTGGAAACACCATATATTTT. Its protein is CASSDFLGSGNTIYF.

This chain connects TRBV5-1 to TRBJ2-7, with 12 bases identical to TRBD2. From germline, CDR1 is SGHRS and CDR2 YFSETQ. The V and J ends lost 6 bases and 2 bases, in that order; junction bases with no gene match: 6. The CDR3 length is 15 residues. Here the CDR3 reads CASNKLAGGAYEQYF. In DNA form, the CDR3 reads TGCGCCAGCAACAAACTAGCGGGAGGTGCCTACGAGCAGTACTTC.

This chain connects TRBV15 to TRBJ2-2; weak D call: TRBD2 (5 bases). Germline lookup yields CDR1 LNHNV and CDR2 YYDKDF (reference sequence). This CDR3 is built from 13 residues. Between the trimmed V and J ends, which lost 6 bases and 6 bases, there was a span of 11 bases. CDR3 region: CATRSNSAGELFF. DNA of the CDR3: TGTGCCACCAGGAGTAATAGCGCCGGGGAGCTGTTTTTT.

The chain recombines TRBV19 with TRBJ2-1; 7 bases map to TRBD2. Germline CDR1 reads LNHDA; CDR2 reads SQIVND (reference sequence). The CDR3 sequence is 14 residues long. V shed 0 bases, J shed 13 bases, and the junction held 9 bases outside the gene matches. As DNA, the CDR3 is TGTGCCAGTAGTATAGAGGCTAGCGGAAGGGAACAGTTCTTC. It translates to CASSIEASGREQFF.

The chain recombines TRBV5-3 with TRBJ2-7; tentatively, D is TRBD1 (6 bases). TRBV5-3 is treated as an ORF (open reading frame) with a function not yet certain. This CDR3 comprises 17 residues. Trimming took off 5 bases at V and 1 base at J, with 22 bases between the two ends. The CDR3 bases are TGTGCCAGAAGTTTTAGTCCCGGGACACCCATTTCCTACGAGCAGTACTTC. This gives the protein CARSFSPGTPISYEQYF.

V and J are TRBV6-2 or TRBV6-3 and TRBJ2-3; 7 nucleotides align to TRBD2. Germline V gives CDR1 MNHEY, CDR2 SVGEGT. Trimming took 1 base from V and 2 from J; bases not matched to a gene: 9. The CDR3 consists of 17 residues. Here the CDR3 reads CASSYLGLAENTDTQYF. Here the CDR3 DNA reads TGTGCCAGCAGTTACTTGGGGCTAGCGGAAAACACAGATACGCAGTATTTT.

V gene TRBV6-5 combines with J gene TRBJ2-7; TRBD2 might be the D (7 bases). The V end lost 0 bases, the J end lost 4 bases, and 10 bases lay between the germline ends. The CDR3 sequence is 14 residues long. Per germline, CDR1 MNHEY and CDR2 SVGAGI. CDR3 in amino acids: CASSYSRGAYEQYF. CDR3 in DNA: TGTGCCAGCAGTTACTCTCGGGGGGCTTACGAGCAGTACTTC.

This clone was picked up a small number of times. V gene TRBV3-1 (or the pseudogene TRBV3-2) combines with J gene TRBJ2-7, with unresolved D. V was cut by 5 bases and J by 6 bases, with 14 bases left in between. Germline CDR1 is LGHDT and CDR2 is YNNKEL (reference sequence). The CDR3 sequence is 13 residues long. The CDR3 DNA follows: TGTGCCAGCAGCAGATACCCGGGTGGCGAGCAGTACTTC. It specifies CASSRYPGGEQYF.

This sequence joins TRBV2 and TRBJ2-3; TRBD2 agrees at 8 bases. The V gene end was trimmed by 1 base and the J gene end by 1 base; junction bases not matched to a gene: 1. Germline CDR1 SNHLY, CDR2 FYNNEI. The CDR3 loop spans 15 amino acids. CDR3 sequence reads: CASSEERGRTDTQYF. The CDR3 bases are TGTGCCAGCAGTGAAGAGCGGGGGCGCACAGATACGCAGTATTTT.

V and J are TRBV7-2 and TRBJ1-5, with 7 bases identical to TRBD1. The V segment lost 7 bases and the J segment 6 bases; nucleotides outside the gene matches: 12. CDR3 length: 15 residues. Per germline, CDR1 SGHTA and CDR2 FQGNSA. The DNA of the CDR3 is TGTGCCAGCACCCCAGACAGGGCGAGGGGTCAGCCCCAGCATTTT. It yields the protein CASTPDRARGQPQHF.

The V call is TRBV19, the J call TRBJ2-7, with TRBD2 matching 11 bases. Losses at the gene ends were 5 bases for V and 5 bases for J; bases not matched to a gene: 17. Germline V lookup: CDR1 LNHDA, CDR2 SQIVND (reference sequence). This CDR3 is built from 18 residues. CDR3 amino acids: CASSALAGTSGSNDEQYF. DNA of the CDR3: TGTGCCAGTAGTGCCTTGGCTGGGACTAGCGGTTCGAACGACGAGCAGTACTTC. The complete variable domain, with remaining parts taken from reference TRBV19 and TRBJ2-7, reads DGGITQSPKYLFRKEGQNVTLSCEQNLNHDAMYWYRQDPGQGLRLIYYSQIVNDFQKGDIAEGYSVSREKKESFPLTVTSAQKNPTAFYLCASSALAGTSGSNDEQYFGPGTRLTVT.

The V and J genes are TRBV6-5 and TRBJ2-2, with 9 positions matching TRBD2. V lost 6 bases to trimming and J lost 1 base; unmatched junction nucleotides: 3. Germline CDR1 reads MNHEY; CDR2 reads SVGAGI. There are 15 residues in the CDR3. CDR3 loop: CASRRLAENTGELFF. CDR3 sequence (DNA): TGTGCCAGCAGGAGACTAGCGGAGAACACCGGGGAGCTGTTTTTT.